This TCR beta chain appears in the sequencing data of a study of T cell repertoires in cytomegalovirus infection. Across the study: Public TCR beta signature analysis indicated the presence of both CMV infection and matching HLA type.

V was shortened by 0 bases and J by 2 bases, with 13 bases between the two germline ends. From germline, CDR1 is GTSNPN and CDR2 SVGIG (reference sequence). The CDR3 sequence is 15 residues long. MiXCR, applied by TCRdb to the reads, yields one record per CDR3 protein. Of more than 400,000 distinct CDR3 sequences in the sample, roughly 29% were seen once. Whole-study results and caveats: In two of eight donors, the top clonotype was HLA-C-restricted CMV-specific.

In regard to this clonotype: The target antigen is unknown.

The TCR was taken from a human donor in good health (CMV status not recorded). Some clones in this sample may be carry-over from other donors' samples. The chain couples TRBV30 to TRBJ1-1; D gene unclear. The source material was PBMCs. CDR3 nucleotide sequence: TGTGCCTGGAGTGTACCCCTGATCTTAAACACTGAAGCTTTCTTT. It specifies CAWSVPLILNTEAFF.